A single sample is the source of the 11 T cell receptor beta chains below, sequenced in a study of cytomegalovirus exposure and HLA in healthy donors. Assay used: immunoSEQ multiplex PCR; TCRdb lists only in-frame clones, some missing. Among around 140,000 clones listed, more than 85% were seen once. The source material was PBMCs. These receptors came from a man between 18 and 35 years old in good health and CMV-seropositive.

This clone was seen just once. The J gene is TRBJ2-4, the V gene TRBV10-3; TRBD1 matches 9 bases. There are 15 residues in the CDR3. V dropped 3 bases and J dropped 7; count of bases not matched to a gene: 7. Germline V gives CDR1 ENHRY, CDR2 SYGVKD. CDR3 sequence reads: CAISDTGGGKNIQYF. CDR3 DNA sequence: TGTGCCATCAGTGACACAGGGGGCGGTAAGAACATTCAGTACTTC.

The V call is TRBV27, the J call TRBJ1-2; TRBD1 might be the D (5 bases). CDR1 MNHEY and CDR2 SMNVEV come from the germline V gene (reference sequence). There are 13 residues in the CDR3. V lost 8 bases, J lost 5 bases, and 15 bases lay in between. DNA of the CDR3: TGTGCCAGCCGGGACGCGGGAAGGTATGGCTACACCTTC. Encoded protein: CASRDAGRYGYTF.

J is TRBJ2-1 and V is TRBV2, with a weak D call TRBD1 (6 bases). The CDR3 extends over 16 amino acids. Germline V gene lookup returns CDR1 SNHLY and CDR2 FYNNEI. The V end was cut by 4 bases, the J end by 1 base, with 14 bases between. The CDR3 sequence: CASSVGAGSSYNEQFF. In DNA form, the CDR3 reads TGTGCCAGCAGTGTGGGGGCAGGGTCGTCCTACAATGAGCAGTTCTTC.

The CDR3 DNA sequence: TGTGCCAGCAGCCCGTATTCCGGGACAGGGAGGACAGATACGCAGTATTTT. Protein product: CASSPYSGTGRTDTQYF. The chain uses TRBV5-8 and TRBJ2-3, with 9 bases lining up with TRBD1. The germline gives CDR1 SGHTS, CDR2 YDEGEE. The CDR3 has 17 residues. Unmatched junction bases numbered 12, after V lost 4 bases and J lost 3 bases.

The V gene is TRBV5-5, the J gene TRBJ2-3; possible D gene TRBD1, 5 bases. V was pared by 0 bases and J by 4 bases, with 6 bases between. This CDR3 is 13 amino acids long. Germline lookup yields CDR1 SGHKS and CDR2 YYEKEE (reference sequence). CDR3 loop: CASSLAGSDTQYF. The CDR3 bases are TGTGCCAGCAGCTTGGCAGGGTCAGATACGCAGTATTTT.

This clone was counted between two and nine times. V gene TRBV5-6 combines with J gene TRBJ2-1; 10 nucleotides match TRBD2. The CDR3 has 17 residues. Trimming at V came to 2 bases and at J to 0 bases, leaving 5 bases not matched to a gene. Germline CDR1 is SGHDT and CDR2 is YYEEEE. CDR3: CASSLRSGGFSYNEQFF. In nucleotides, the CDR3 is TGTGCCAGCAGCTTACGTAGCGGGGGGTTCTCCTACAATGAGCAGTTCTTC.

The chain employs TRBV10-3 and TRBJ2-7; D remains ambiguous. This CDR3 spans 15 amino acids. V was cut by 6 bases and J by 1 base, with 16 bases left in between. CDR1 ENHRY and CDR2 SYGVKD come from the germline V gene. The CDR3 DNA sequence: TGTGCCATCAGAGATCAGTTCATCTCTTCCTACGAGCAGTACTTC. Its protein product is CAIRDQFISSYEQYF.

CDR3 residues: CASSGSAYNEQFF. The CDR3, as DNA: TGTGCCAGCAGCGGGAGCGCCTACAATGAGCAGTTCTTC. The chain combines TRBV27 with TRBJ2-1, with D possibly being TRBD2 (6 bases). The CDR3 is made up of 13 amino acids. The germline CDR1 and CDR2 sequences are MNHEY and SMNVEV (reference sequence). V lost 6 bases and J lost 2, with 8 bases in between.

The rearrangement uses TRBV7-9 and TRBJ2-1; D is perhaps TRBD2 (5 bases). The CDR3 covers 11 residues. The germline V gene encodes CDR1 SEHNR and CDR2 FQNEAQ (reference sequence). Deletions cut 5 bases from V and 14 bases from J, with 13 bases between. The CDR3 protein is CASSRAYSEFF. The CDR3 coding sequence is TGTGCCAGCAGCCGCGCCTATAGCGAGTTCTTC.

This chain joins TRBV10-3 and TRBJ2-7; tentatively, D is TRBD1 (6 bases). This CDR3 spans 14 amino acids. Germline V lookup: CDR1 ENHRY, CDR2 SYGVKD. Between the trimmed V and J ends, which lost 5 bases and 5 bases, there was a span of 16 bases. The CDR3 is CAISPQGLRHEQYF. Here the CDR3 DNA reads TGTGCCATCAGTCCACAGGGTTTGCGCCACGAGCAGTACTTC.

The genes are TRBV5-1 and TRBJ1-2; TRBD1 matches 8 bases. This CDR3 is 15 amino acids long. With V trimmed by 4 bases and J by 7 bases, 12 bases remained unmatched. Germline values: CDR1 SGHRS, CDR2 YFSETQ. For the CDR3, the DNA is TGCGCCAGCAGCCCCCTGACAGGGGTGGCGGCTGGCTACACCTTC. Protein sequence: CASSPLTGVAAGYTF.